A selection of T cell receptor beta chains follows, all from one sample in a study of technical replicates of blood from a few donors. Repertoires were generated with immunoSEQ multiplex PCR, while TCRdb's copy carries only in-frame clones and drops some. The sample carries around 68,000 clones, around 91% recorded once. Sample: T cells isolated from PBMCs. These receptors came from a human donor in good health. Some clones in this sample may be carry-over from other donors' samples. The CDR3 runs from the conserved cysteine through the conserved F or W. The D gene is left open where the match is weak. Clone sizes are given selectively: once, few, many, or a class where the clone is expanded.

>TRBV11-2|TRBD2|15|TRBJ2-5|.
TGTGCCAGCAGAGGTCTAGCGGGACTCCAAGAGACCCAGTACTTC
CASRGLAGLQETQYF
>TRBV30|.|14|TRBJ2-2|.
TGTGCCTGGGTCCCCTCGCGGAACACCGGGGAGCTGTTTTTT
CAWVPSRNTGELFF
>TRBV11-1|.|19|TRBJ2-1|once
TGTGCCAGCAGCACACCACTTAGGACTGGGGATGGATTCTACAATGAGCAGTTCTTC
CASSTPLRTGDGFYNEQFF
>TRBV9|.|16|TRBJ1-1|.
TGTGCCAGCAGCGTGGGCTCTACTCAGGGGAACACTGAAGCTTTCTTT
CASSVGSTQGNTEAFF
>TRBV27|.|17|TRBJ2-7|.
TGTGCCAGCAGTTTATGGCCGGGTAGCGAGAGCTCCTACGAGCAGTACTTC
CASSLWPGSESSYEQYF
>TRBV7-2|TRBD1|13|TRBJ1-5|.
TGTGCCAGCAGTGACAGGGGTACTCAGCCCCAGCATTTT
CASSDRGTQPQHF
>TRBV19|TRBD2|16|TRBJ2-3|.
TGTGCCAGTAGTCCCCGGAGTAGCGGGAGTTTGGATACGCAGTATTTT
CASSPRSSGSLDTQYF
>TRBV5-1|.|17|TRBJ2-6|.
TGCGCCAGCAGCTCGACAACAGGGTTGGCTGGGGCCAACGTCCTGACTTTC
CASSSTTGLAGANVLTF
>TRBV11-3|.|13|TRBJ1-6|.
TGTGCCAGCAGCTTAGATCTTACATCACCCCTCCACTTT
CASSLDLTSPLHF
>TRBV5-1|TRBD2|15|TRBJ2-3|few
TGCGCCAGCAGCTTCGGACTAGCGGGGCCGGATACGCAGTATTTT
CASSFGLAGPDTQYF
>TRBV27|.|19|TRBJ2-2|.
TGTGCCAGCAGTTCAATACTCTTAAAAACTAGGGCGAACACCGGGGAGCTGTTTTTT
CASSSILLKTRANTGELFF
>TRBV10-1|TRBD2|16|TRBJ2-1|.
TGCGCCAGCAGTGAGTCGCGACTAGCGGGAGTAGATGAGCAGTTCTTC
CASSESRLAGVDEQFF
>TRBV5-6|.|13|TRBJ1-4|.
TGTGCCAGCAGCTTGGCCGAGAATGAAAAACTGTTTTTT
CASSLAENEKLFF
>TRBV5-1|.|13|TRBJ2-2|.
TGCGCCAGCAGCCCTGGAGATACCGGGGAGCTGTTTTTT
CASSPGDTGELFF
>TRBV10-3|TRBD2|11|TRBJ2-7|.
TGTGCCACGGGAGGGTCCTACGAGCAGTACTTC
CATGGSYEQYF
>TRBV5-5|TRBD1|14|TRBJ2-7|.
TGTGCCAGCAGCACCGGACAGGGTGGCTACGAGCAGTACTTC
CASSTGQGGYEQYF
>TRBV30|TRBD1|14|TRBJ1-1|.
TGTGCCTGGAGGGTAGACAGGGATGGAACTGAAGCTTTCTTT
CAWRVDRDGTEAFF
>TRBV5-4|.|14|TRBJ2-7|.
TGTGCCAGCAGCTTAAGGGGCGCCGACTACGAGCAGTACTTC
CASSLRGADYEQYF
>TRBV5-1|.|15|TRBJ2-1|.
TGCGCCAGCAGCTTGGAAAAGACTGCGTACAATGAGCAGTTCTTC
CASSLEKTAYNEQFF
>TRBV29-1|.|13|TRBJ2-3|few
TGCAGCGTTGTCGGCGGGAGCACAGATACGCAGTATTTT
CSVVGGSTDTQYF
>TRBV20-1|.|10|TRBJ2-7|.
TGCAGTGCCGACGGGGTGGAGCAGTACTTC
CSADGVEQYF
>TRBV9|TRBD2|15|TRBJ2-7|.
TGTGCCAGCAGCGTAGGGGGCGGGGGTGCCTACGAGCAGTACTTC
CASSVGGGGAYEQYF
>TRBV5-6|.|16|TRBJ2-7|.
TGTGCCAGCACCTCCATCCCGGGGGTGGGCGGTTACGAGCAGTACTTC
CASTSIPGVGGYEQYF
>TRBV11-2|.|17|TRBJ2-7|.
TGTGCCAGCAGCTTAGATCGGACAAAAGCCGCCTCCTACGAGCAGTACTTC
CASSLDRTKAASYEQYF
>TRBV9|TRBD1|15|TRBJ2-1|.
TGTGCCAGCAGCTCTCCCGGGACAGGGGGCAGTGAGCAGTTCTTC
CASSSPGTGGSEQFF
>TRBV11-2|.|13|TRBJ1-1|.
TGTGCCAGCAGCTTACAGGGGATCAGTGTAGCTTTCTTT
CASSLQGISVAFF